These 2 T cell receptor beta chains originate from one sample sequenced in a study of shared clonotypes between healthy human individuals. As defined, naive CD8 cells were CD45RO-negative and positively selected for CCR7, with terminally differentiated effector memory CD45RA+ cells excluded. Measured with immunoSEQ multiplex PCR; TCRdb has only the in-frame clones, and not every one. The table records more than 2 million clones, about 95% of them present only once. Sequencing was carried out using naive CD8+ T cells sorted from blood. The receptors shown here come from a man between 18 and 35 years old in good health.

This clone was recorded only once. The chain carries TRBV9 and TRBJ2-7; no clear D gene. Per germline, CDR1 SGDLS and CDR2 YYNGEE. This CDR3 is 13 amino acids long. The V and J ends lost 3 bases and 3 bases respectively, with 10 bases between them. CDR3 nucleotides: TGTGCCAGCAGCGCGGACGGTATCTACGAGCAGTACTTC. Translating it yields CASSADGIYEQYF.

The chain employs TRBV7-8 and TRBJ2-1; the D gene could be TRBD1 or TRBD2 (5 bases each). Looked up from germline, CDR1 is SGHVS and CDR2 is FQNEAQ. This CDR3 contains 17 residues. V lost 5 bases and J lost 6, with 23 bases in between. The CDR3 region has the DNA TGTGCCAGCAGCCCTAGCCCAGGGATAGATGCCTTCAATGAGCAGTTCTTC. It codes for CASSPSPGIDAFNEQFF. The full variable domain, in which reference TRBV7-8 and TRBJ2-1 provide the parts outside the CDR3, is GAGVSQSPRYKVAKRGQDVALRCDPISGHVSLFWYQQALGQGPEFLTYFQNEAQLDKSGLPSDRFFAERPEGSVSTLKIQRTQQEDSAVYLCASSPSPGIDAFNEQFFGPGTRLTVL.